Detailed here is one T cell receptor (beta chain). The data were taken from a study of sequential checkpoint blockade in melanoma. Sample treatment: randomized to nivolumab then ipilimumab (arm A) or the reverse (arm B). The data were produced by immunoSEQ multiplex PCR, yet TCRdb's version contains in-frame clones alone and is incomplete. There are some 30,000 clones in the sample; about 86% occur only once, and 22% lies in the top ten. CDR1 WNHNN and CDR2 SYGVQD come from the germline V gene (reference sequence). V shed 2 bases, J shed 4 bases, and the junction held 13 bases outside the gene matches. The CDR3 sequence is 17 residues long.

The TCR comes from a human donor with melanoma. The sample consisted of CD8+ T cells sorted from blood (inferred from file names), taken from a patient given nivolumab and ipilimumab in sequence. The rearrangement links TRBV10-1 to TRBJ2-7; 8 bases agree with TRBD2. Written as DNA, the CDR3 is TGCGCCAGCAGTGAGGGATTACTAAGCGGGGGCCGTTACGAGCAGTACTTC. The encoded protein is CASSEGLLSGGRYEQYF.